The sequence of this T cell receptor (beta chain) was determined in a study of shared clonotypes between healthy human individuals. Regarding the study as a whole: Naive subsets usually exceeded memory subsets in estimated richness. A reduction in generation probabilities was seen for non-shared clonotypes relative to those shared by all four donors.

Method: immunoSEQ multiplex PCR; TCRdb's copy keeps in-frame clones and lacks some. The sample yields over 2 million clones, approximately 94% seen once. Germline V gene data show CDR1 as MNHNS and CDR2 as SASEGT. Trimming shortened V by 4 bases and J by 2 bases, and 9 bases separated the two germline ends. The CDR3 has 13 residues. As for this clone: What it binds is unknown. Other DNA sequences in this specimen translate into the identical CDR3.

CD45RO-negative, CCR7-selected cells formed the naive CD8 fraction, which excluded terminally differentiated effector memory CD45RA+ cells. Sample: naive CD8+ T cells sorted from blood. The V gene is TRBV6-1, the J gene TRBJ2-7; D tentatively fits TRBD1 or TRBD2 (5 bases each). This receptor was obtained from a man in his late teens or twenties in good health. CDR3 loop: CASSVRGPYEQYF. The CDR3 coding sequence is TGTGCCAGCAGTGTTAGGGGACCCTACGAGCAGTACTTC.